This entry concerns a single TCR beta chain. The data originate from a study of blood T cell repertoires in COVID-19. Repertoires were generated with immunoSEQ multiplex PCR, while TCRdb's copy carries only in-frame clones and drops some. Among some 150,000 clones listed, roughly four fifths were seen once. V was clipped by 2 bases and J by 8 bases; unmatched bases: 9. Germline assignment: CDR1 LGHNA and CDR2 YSLEER. This CDR3 comprises 16 residues. Input material: peripheral blood. The TCR comes from an elderly woman with active or convalescent COVID-19. The chain joins TRBV4-3 to TRBJ1-4, with 9 nucleotides matching TRBD1. The CDR3 DNA sequence: TGCGCCAGCAGCCAAAACGCCGGGACAGGGAACGAAAAACTGTTTTTT. Amino acid sequence: CASSQNAGTGNEKLFF.